The sample holds a few counts of the clone carrying this TCR beta chain. Its specificity is unknown. This CDR3 region has 13 residues. CDR1 is SGHVS, CDR2 FQNEAQ, per germline. Trimming left V 2 bases short and J 6 bases short, with 7 bases between. TCRdb recomputed calls from the 5' RACE reads with MiXCR, one row per CDR3 protein. The sample contains fewer than 90,000 distinct CDR3 sequences, more than 13% of which appear only once. These data originate in a study of early T cells in non-severe SARS-CoV-2 infection. Study results and limitations: Matches to VDJdb favored anti-spike CD8 responses and missed private and CD4 specificities.

The chain uses TRBV7-8 and TRBJ2-2, with D uncertain. The source material was whole blood. The TCR was taken from an adult who was a healthcare worker with PCR-confirmed SARS-CoV-2 infection or an uninfected control (not recorded which). The CDR3 reads CASSLNGAGELFF. Written as DNA, the CDR3 is TGTGCCAGCAGCTTAAATGGGGCCGGGGAGCTGTTTTTT. Full variable domain (outside the CDR3, taken from reference TRBV7-8 and TRBJ2-2): GAGVSQSPRYKVAKRGQDVALRCDPISGHVSLFWYQQALGQGPEFLTYFQNEAQLDKSGLPSDRFFAERPEGSVSTLKIQRTQQEDSAVYLCASSLNGAGELFFGEGSRLTVL.